This entry lists 19 T cell receptor beta chains sequenced from one sample in a study of T cell responses to AZD1222 COVID-19 vaccine. Data came from immunoSEQ multiplex PCR; TCRdb stores just in-frame clones and leaves some out. The data contain about 100,000 clones, about 85% of them singletons. Source: peripheral blood, taken 28 days after the second AZD1222 dose. The source of these receptors is an adult who received the AZD1222 COVID-19 vaccine.

V gene TRBV10-3 combines with J gene TRBJ2-1; the match to TRBD1 covers 7 bases. CDR1 is ENHRY and CDR2 is SYGVKD in the germline V gene. With 3 bases clipped from V and 9 bases from J, the junction kept 11 bases outside the gene matches. The CDR3 consists of 15 residues. Here the CDR3 DNA reads TGTGCCATCAGTGATCCCGGGACAGCGCACAGTGAGCAGTTCTTC. Translated: CAISDPGTAHSEQFF.

V and J are TRBV3-1 (or the pseudogene TRBV3-2) and TRBJ2-1; no definite D call. Germline CDR1 is LGHDT and CDR2 is YNNKEL (reference sequence). V was pared by 4 bases and J by 5 bases, with 6 bases between. The CDR3 extends over 12 amino acids. The DNA of the CDR3 is TGTGCCAGCAGCCCTCACCACAATGAGCAGTTCTTC. Translating it yields CASSPHHNEQFF.

This sequence joins TRBV27 and TRBJ2-3; TRBD2 matches at 7 bases. V lost 5 bases, J lost 6 bases, and 14 bases stayed unmatched. CDR1 and CDR2 from the germline V gene are MNHEY and SMNVEV (reference sequence). The CDR3 is 16 amino acids. DNA of the CDR3: TGTGCCAGCAGTCTGGGGGGGGGTCCGCCAGATGATACGCAGTATTTT. Translated, it gives CASSLGGGPPDDTQYF.

V is TRBV27 and J is TRBJ1-5; D might be TRBD1 (5 bases). V was cut by 4 bases and J by 9 bases, with 13 bases left in between. The CDR3 has 13 amino acids. CDR1 and CDR2 from the germline V gene are MNHEY and SMNVEV (reference sequence). CDR3 amino acids: CASSSSDRLPQHF. The DNA of the CDR3 is TGTGCCAGCAGTTCGTCAGACAGACTGCCCCAGCATTTT.

This rearrangement joins TRBV7-9 to TRBJ2-4; D is perhaps TRBD1 (5 bases). V lost 5 bases and J 5 bases, leaving 16 bases between the germline ends. The CDR3 covers 15 residues. In germline, CDR1 is SEHNR, CDR2 FQNEAQ (reference sequence). As DNA, the CDR3 is TGTGCCAGCAGCCCAAAGGGGTTCAGGGAAAACATTCAGTACTTC. It encodes CASSPKGFRENIQYF.

The chain has TRBV19 and TRBJ2-4, with a possible D match to TRBD1 (7 bases). Looked up from germline, CDR1 is LNHDA and CDR2 is SQIVND (reference sequence). This CDR3 has 16 amino acids. The V and J ends lost 5 bases and 1 base respectively, with 15 bases between them. The CDR3 spells CASSPQGGKAKNIQYF. The CDR3 nucleotides are TGTGCCAGTAGTCCTCAGGGGGGTAAGGCCAAAAACATTCAGTACTTC.

The chain uses TRBV19 and TRBJ2-7; 8 nucleotides align to TRBD2. This CDR3 has 16 residues. V was clipped by 3 bases and J by 3 bases; unmatched bases: 10. Germline V lookup: CDR1 LNHDA, CDR2 SQIVND (reference sequence). CDR3 loop: CASSMAFGSGIYEQYF. The CDR3 DNA sequence: TGTGCCAGTAGTATGGCCTTCGGTAGCGGGATCTACGAGCAGTACTTC.

The chain joins TRBV21-1 to TRBJ1-5; no DNA check was done on the table's D call, TRBD1. TRBV21-1 has pseudogene status. The CDR3 totals 17 residues. The CDR3 region is CASSKGGFRGDNQPQHF. The CDR3 DNA follows: TGTGCCAGCAGCAAAGGGGGGTTCAGGGGTGACAATCAGCCCCAGCATTTT.

The V and J genes are TRBV10-1 and TRBJ1-5; the D gene is possibly TRBD1 (6 bases). V was trimmed by 3 bases and J by 6 bases, leaving 9 bases between them. CDR3 length: 13 residues. CDR1 WNHNN and CDR2 SYGVQD come from the germline V gene (reference sequence). CDR3 amino acids: CASSEQGPQPQHF. CDR3 DNA: TGCGCCAGCAGTGAACAGGGCCCTCAGCCCCAGCATTTT.

The V gene is TRBV18, the J gene TRBJ2-3, with TRBD2 identical over 10 bases. The V gene's germline CDR1 is KGHSH and CDR2 LQKENI. V was clipped by 3 bases and J by 4 bases; unmatched bases: 7. This CDR3 comprises 16 residues. Written as DNA, the CDR3 is TGTGCCAGCTCACCCCTTCTAGCGGGGGAGGCAGATACGCAGTATTTT. Translation gives CASSPLLAGEADTQYF.

V and J are TRBV13 and TRBJ2-7, with D unresolved. CDR1 and CDR2 from the germline V gene are PRHDT and FYEKMQ (reference sequence). The CDR3 length is 11 residues. Trimming took 1 base from V and 6 from J, leaving 4 bases between them. CDR3 sequence: CASSLEGEQYF. DNA of the CDR3: TGTGCCAGCAGCTTAGAAGGCGAGCAGTACTTC. Looking up the rest from reference TRBV13 and TRBJ2-7 gives the full variable domain: AAGVIQSPRHLIKEKRETATLKCYPIPRHDTVYWYQQGPGQDPQFLISFYEKMQSDKGSIPDRFSAQQFSDYHSELNMSSLELGDSALYFCASSLEGEQYFGPGTRLTVT.

The chain combines TRBV13 with TRBJ1-1, with unresolved D. Germline CDR1 and CDR2: PRHDT and FYEKMQ (reference sequence). V lost 2 bases, J lost 0 bases, and 4 bases lay in between. This CDR3 contains 13 residues. The CDR3 loop reads CASSLNLNTEAFF. DNA for the CDR3: TGTGCCAGCAGCTTAAACCTGAACACTGAAGCTTTCTTT.

The chain carries TRBV30 and TRBJ1-5; D remains unclear. Germline V gene sequence: CDR1 GTSNPN, CDR2 SVGIG (reference sequence). V lost 1 base and J 4 bases, leaving 11 bases between the germline ends. The CDR3 runs to 14 residues. The CDR3 spells CAWSAEIGNQPQHF. Here the CDR3 DNA reads TGTGCCTGGAGTGCGGAGATAGGGAATCAGCCCCAGCATTTT.

The rearrangement joins TRBV27 to TRBJ1-6; D ambiguous. The ends were cut back, 3 bases at V and 8 bases at J, with 11 bases in the middle. The CDR3 has 14 amino acids. CDR1 and CDR2 from the germline V gene are MNHEY and SMNVEV (reference sequence). The CDR3 bases are TGTGCCAGCAGTTTGGCTAGGGTTGATTCACCCCTCCACTTT. Translation: CASSLARVDSPLHF.

The V gene is TRBV2, the J gene TRBJ2-5; 9 nucleotides match TRBD2. The germline CDR1 and CDR2 sequences are SNHLY and FYNNEI. The CDR3 extends over 13 amino acids. V shed 6 bases, J shed 2 bases, and the junction held 1 base outside the gene matches. DNA of the CDR3: TGTGCCAGCAGGCGGGGGGGGCAAGAGACCCAGTACTTC. Its translation: CASRRGGQETQYF.

The rearrangement links TRBV7-2 to TRBJ2-4; the D is unclear. CDR3 length: 14 amino acids. V dropped 2 bases and J dropped 1 base, with 6 bases sitting between them. Germline lookup yields CDR1 SGHTA and CDR2 FQGNSA. CDR3 DNA: TGTGCCAGCAGCTTAACCAGGGCCAAAAACATTCAGTACTTC. Protein sequence: CASSLTRAKNIQYF.

The chain is built from TRBV7-9 and TRBJ2-7; 8 bases are a match to TRBD1. The CDR3 is 12 residues long. Germline CDR1 and CDR2: SEHNR and FQNEAQ (reference sequence). After removal of 6 bases from V and 5 bases from J, the junction contained 3 bases not matched to a gene. DNA for the CDR3: TGTGCCAGCAGTTCACAGGGGGACGAGCAGTACTTC. Protein product: CASSSQGDEQYF. Full variable domain (missing parts from reference TRBV7-9 and TRBJ2-7): DTGVSQNPRHKITKRGQNVTFRCDPISEHNRLYWYRQTLGQGPEFLTYFQNEAQLEKSRLLSDRFSAERPKGSFSTLEIQRTEQGDSAMYLCASSSQGDEQYFGPGTRLTVT.

The rearrangement joins TRBV4-3 to TRBJ2-1; D ambiguous. Germline V gene sequence: CDR1 LGHNA, CDR2 YSLEER. CDR3 length equals 15 residues. V lost 0 bases to trimming and J lost 3 bases, with 9 bases between them. In DNA, the CDR3 is TGCGCCAGCAGCCAAGATCGGAGCCTCTACAATGAGCAGTTCTTC. It is translated as CASSQDRSLYNEQFF.

This rearrangement joins TRBV4-3 to TRBJ2-1; D possibly matches TRBD1 or TRBD2 (6 bases each). The CDR3 covers 15 residues. V shed 0 bases and J shed 7 bases, with 13 bases lying between them. Germline V CDR1 and CDR2: LGHNA, YSLEER. The CDR3 nucleotides are TGCGCCAGCAGCCAAGAACGAGGGGGGTGGAATGAGCAGTTCTTC. Amino acids: CASSQERGGWNEQFF.